This TCR beta chain was captured by sequencing in a study of cytomegalovirus exposure and HLA in healthy donors (dated by TCRdb to 2016 to 2017). With regard to the full study: An earlier analysis of roughly 610 of the donors reported 276 Gb of sequence data and approximately 120 million unique TCR beta sequences obtained from about 179 million T cells. An early release covering around 630 HLA-typed donors comprised approximately 290 gigabases of sequencing data and around 86 million unique TCR sequences. Of the approximately 400 genotyped donors, over 80% were placed in the genetic ancestry cluster associated with self-reported Caucasian donors. The study aimed to test whether cataloging public T cell receptors could reveal signatures of past pathogen exposure. The study used immunosequencing to profile the T cell repertoires of under 700 subjects and linked those repertoires to cytomegalovirus serostatus. Besides the first cohort of 500 to 700 subjects, a separate validation cohort made up of roughly 120 different subjects was used. To predict cytomegalovirus infection status, the study brought together high-throughput TCR immunosequencing, statistical association of individual TCRs with disease status, and machine learning. To study patterns of TCR occurrence, a later analysis re-analyzed previously published TCR beta repertoires from around 700 donors and added high-resolution HLA genotyping. In the later analysis, no new phenotypic data were used to find candidate immune exposures; instead, reliance was placed on TCR beta sequences and their occurrence across donors. An earlier analysis of 500 to 650 of the donors applied high-throughput TCR beta sequencing to assess whether each TCR beta V gene segment acted as functional or pseudogenic. Alongside the repertoire data, information on donor age, sex, ethnicity and CMV serostatus was compiled. A later genetic analysis used genome-wide SNP genotypes for about 60% of the roughly 700 donors, treating that subset as a discovery cohort. All discovery cohort repertoires had been generated using a single sequencing platform. Both class I and class II loci were covered by HLA typing, at four-digit resolution. Typing coverage varied by locus: about 620-630 donors for A, B, C, DRB1 and DQB1; 522 for DQA1; about 570 for DPA1; fewer than 480 for DPB1. Because of strong linkage in the cohort, roughly five DR-DQ haplotypes were treated as single units for association and clustering. On average, around 240,000 unique TCR beta nucleotide sequences were sequenced per donor among some 430 genotyped donors of the cohort, with about 19% of those sequences being non-productive. General findings and caveats noted by the study authors: According to the authors, the approach could potentially be generalized to other disease states and immunological phenotypes. At a false discovery rate of 0.05, a later analysis linked 16,951 TCR beta sequences to specific HLA alleles. Most TCR sequences were seen in very few donors, while some public TCRs were found in many individuals. Because some donors lacked HLA typing at each locus, the association tests relied only on the typed subset. The sequencing pipeline was judged likely to have produced a cluster of highly shared sequence variants as a technical artifact. In a later analysis, HLA-associated TCR beta chains showed more clonal expansion and lower generation probabilities than non-associated chains that were equally common. A later genetic analysis associated a missense DCLRE1C variant with V-gene and J-gene trimming of TCR beta chains, and an independent cohort replicated the association. For the cohort, immune exposure information was limited to CMV serostatus. Linkage disequilibrium might explain the correlated functional status among segregating V segments, but an unknown experimental factor could not be excluded. In an earlier analysis of roughly 500 of the donors, most TCR beta V segments appeared in productive rearrangements about 87% or about 30% of the time, broadly matching IMGT annotations. Strong co-occurrence of HLA alleles, especially DR and DQ, made assigning TCR associations to individual alleles difficult. Because the 87-base-pair reads could not distinguish some IMGT-functional V segments, including TRBV6-2 and TRBV6-3, those segments were excluded. Compared with the roughly 670-donor mean, donors in an Asian-associated ancestry cluster had fewer N-insertions in productive TCRs, according to a later genetic analysis. The classifier was reported to diagnose cytomegalovirus status with high specificity and sensitivity in both the original cohort and the validation cohort. The study gave a list of around 170 TCR beta chains associated with cytomegalovirus. In a later analysis, the rate of TCR association differed among HLA loci, with DRB1 alleles having the most associated TCRs and HLA-C alleles having the fewest. In a later analysis, most CMV-associated TCR beta chains were found to appear HLA-restricted, with HLA associations seemingly driven largely by CMV exposure. The presence/absence analyses assumed that sequencing depth was roughly uniform across donors, and that assumption may not be true. A later analysis reported that several top co-occurrence clusters appeared linked to parvovirus B19, influenza, CMV and Epstein-Barr virus. Only TCR beta chains were sequenced in this cohort, and the absence of alpha or paired-chain data limited detectable features. A further reported finding was that TCR beta sequences accurately predicted the HLA-A and HLA-B alleles for most subjects in the first cohort. In vitro tests confirmed that three of the cytomegalovirus-associated TCR beta chains recognize cytomegalovirus antigens. Because counts were too low, roughly 18 rarely observed V segments, including chromosome 9 orphons, were left out of the earlier analysis of 587 of the donors.

Libraries were made using the immunoSEQ multiplex PCR assay. A mixture of 60 forward primers for TCR Vbeta segments and 13 reverse primers for TCR Jbeta segments was used in the multiplex PCR. The CDR3 region of rearranged TCR beta genes was amplified from genomic DNA by a multiplex PCR assay. Amplified TCR beta libraries were sequenced as 87-base-pair reads on the Illumina HiSeq System. The paper's data handling went like this. Across the roughly 600 repertoires, a later analysis counted 78 million or so unique TCR beta chains, roughly 11 million of which were shared by at least two donors. Raw reads were error-corrected and collapsed into unique sequences with a nearest-neighbor algorithm that merged closely related sequences to remove PCR and sequencing errors. V, D and J gene segments were assigned by aligning CDR3 sequences to IMGT reference sequences. For a sequence to be retained, at least a six-nucleotide match to both a V gene segment and a J gene segment was required. Rearrangements were classified as productive when the CDR3 lacked stop codons and remained in frame with V and J, and all other rearrangements were classified as non-productive. CDR3 was defined by IMGT convention, running from the second conserved V-encoded cysteine to the conserved J-encoded phenylalanine. In an earlier analysis of around 640 of the donors, sequences lacking an unambiguous match to a single V gene segment were excluded. In an earlier analysis of approximately 560 of the donors, a V segment was called functional when productive rearrangements were above 56.7%, and segregating when the standard deviation between donors exceeded 5%. A statistical classification framework was built for diagnosing cytomegalovirus status from the catalog of TCR beta chain sequences. A later analysis assigned V and J genes by comparing TCR nucleotide sequences with IMGT/GENE-DB human TR gene sequences. In a later analysis, CDR3 sequences and most-parsimonious VDJ recombination scenarios were assigned using the TCRdist pipeline. In a later analysis, every TCR beta chain was defined by the combination of its CDR3 amino acid sequence and its V-gene family, and reads without a unique V-gene family were dropped. To address suspected cross-contamination and a sequencing artifact, a later analysis removed around 590 highly shared, low-generation-probability nucleotide sequences. In a later analysis, a clonal expansion index was calculated for each public chain from normalized within-repertoire ranks of inferred template counts. Generation probabilities in a later analysis came from a VDJ recombination model fitted to out-of-frame rearrangements, and those results were checked against IGoR. Hypergeometric tests were used in a later analysis to score TCR-TCR, TCR-HLA and TCR-CMV co-occurrence, with a repertoire-size bias correction applied to the TCR pairs. False discovery rates were estimated in a later analysis by permuting HLA or CMV assignments 20 times. A later analysis grouped co-occurring TCRs with DBSCAN, adding TCRdist sequence similarity when clustering within HLA-allele-positive subsets. For co-occurrence clustering, repertoires with fewer than 30,000 or more than 120,000 public chains were excluded, along with roughly five repertoires with anomalous nucleotide sharing. The table comes from immuneACCESS by way of TCRdb, which keeps in-frame sequences with V and J called. Part of the clones is missing from these tables; in studies checked, under half for an unresolved V gene and the rest for unknown reasons. The V and J calls and clone size are taken from that table; D and trimming were inferred from the DNA. This sample is represented by 110,000 or so clones; 65% to 75% of them were singletons. 4% to 5% of the sample lies in the top ten.

Regarding this clone: The target of this receptor is not known. No base quality information exists; no much larger clone differs at one position.

The cohort comprised 666 healthy bone marrow donors. At the time of sampling, every cohort member was nominally healthy, though immune exposures that went unrecorded were likely present. The donor tested CMV seropositive and was one of the 289 seropositive cohort members. A peripheral blood sample was collected from each donor, and TCR beta sequencing was performed on peripheral blood mononuclear cells. Genomic DNA was extracted from the blood cell samples with the Qiagen DNeasy Blood Extraction Kit. CDR1 and CDR2, per the germline V gene (reference sequence), are GTSNPN and SVGIG. A distance of 5 bases separates the germline ends of V and J, which lose 3 bases and 2 bases respectively. The CDR3, cysteine through phenylalanine, is 13 amino acids long. Only CDR3 DNA is held: 39 bases, read in frame from base 1.

This sequence uses TRBV30 and TRBJ2-6; TRBD2 is perhaps the D gene, given 5 matching bases. The receptor's source is a woman in her thirties or forties in good health and CMV-seropositive. Material: PBMCs. The CDR3 region: CAWREAGANVLTF. The sequenced DNA: TGTGCCTGGAGGGAGGCTGGGGCCAACGTCCTGACTTTC.